Below, one TCR beta chain is given with its context. This clone showed up just once. Its cognate antigen has yet to be identified. Base-call qualities are not available, and no considerably larger clone is one nucleotide away. The cohort was made up of approximately 670 healthy bone marrow donors. All cohort members were sampled while nominally healthy, although unrecorded immune exposures were likely present. CMV serostatus was positive for about 270 and negative for about 55% of the 666 cohort members, and was not recorded for this donor. Each donor provided a peripheral blood sample, and peripheral blood mononuclear cells were used for TCR beta sequencing. The Qiagen DNeasy Blood Extraction Kit was used to extract genomic DNA from the blood cell samples. V is pruned by 6 bases and J by 0 bases, leaving 16 bases of the junction without a gene match. For CDR1 and CDR2, the germline V gene (reference sequence) lists WNHNN and SYGVQD. The CDR3 holds 19 amino acids from the cysteine to the phenylalanine. The kept DNA is CDR3 alone, 57 bases in frame from the first base.

These data are taken from a study of cytomegalovirus exposure and HLA in healthy donors (TCRdb year 2017). For the study in its entirety: An earlier analysis of fewer than 750 of the donors reported approximately 260 Gb of sequence data and roughly 120 million unique TCR beta sequences obtained from about 200 million T cells. An early release covering roughly 640 HLA-typed donors comprised about 300 gigabases of sequencing data and tens of millions of unique TCR sequences. The genetic ancestry cluster associated with self-reported Caucasian donors included around four fifths of the roughly 400 genotyped donors. The study aimed to test whether signatures of past pathogen exposure could be identified by cataloging public T cell receptors. The T cell repertoires of 666 subjects were profiled by immunosequencing and related to cytomegalovirus serostatus. Besides the first cohort of 666 subjects, a separate validation cohort made up of some 110 different subjects was used. To predict cytomegalovirus infection status, the study brought together high-throughput TCR immunosequencing, statistical association of individual TCRs with disease status, and machine learning. To study patterns of TCR occurrence, a later analysis re-analyzed previously published TCR beta repertoires from 650 to 750 donors and added high-resolution HLA genotyping. In the later analysis, no new phenotypic data were used to find candidate immune exposures; instead, reliance was placed on TCR beta sequences and their occurrence across donors. In an earlier analysis of 587 of the donors, high-throughput TCR beta sequencing was used to judge whether each TCR beta V gene segment behaved as functional or pseudogenic. Alongside the repertoire data, information on donor age, sex, ethnicity and CMV serostatus was compiled. Genome-wide SNP genotypes for about 65% of the 666 donors were used in a later genetic analysis, which treated that subset as a discovery cohort. All discovery cohort repertoires had been generated using a single sequencing platform. HLA typing covered class I and class II loci at four-digit resolution. The number of donors typed differed by locus, with 629-630 for A, B, C, DRB1 and DQB1, around 500 for DQA1, under 610 for DPA1, and around 450 for DPB1. Because of strong linkage in the cohort, roughly five DR-DQ haplotypes were treated as single units for association and clustering. On average, over 200,000 unique TCR beta nucleotide sequences were sequenced per donor among several hundred genotyped donors of the cohort, with approximately 18% of those sequences being non-productive. Summary of the overall study and its limitations: Strong co-occurrence of HLA alleles, especially DR and DQ, made assigning TCR associations to individual alleles difficult. In the study, about 150 TCR beta chains were listed as associated with cytomegalovirus. Compared with the approximately 720-donor mean, donors in an Asian-associated ancestry cluster had fewer N-insertions in productive TCRs, according to a later genetic analysis. This cohort had only TCR beta chains sequenced, and the lack of alpha or paired-chain data limited which features could be detected. In a later analysis, TCR association rates were found to vary across HLA loci, with the most associated TCRs seen for DRB1 alleles and the fewest for HLA-C alleles. Some IMGT-functional V segments, including TRBV6-2 and TRBV6-3, could not be distinguished by the 87-base-pair reads and were therefore excluded. Sequencing depth was assumed to be roughly uniform across donors in the presence/absence analyses, though that assumption may not hold. The only immune exposure information available for the cohort was CMV serostatus. Most TCR sequences were seen in very few donors, while some public TCRs were found in many individuals. It was suggested by the authors that the approach could potentially be generalized to other disease states and immunological phenotypes. Cytomegalovirus status was reported to be diagnosed by the classifier with high specificity and sensitivity in both the original and validation cohorts. In vitro tests confirmed that three of the cytomegalovirus-associated TCR beta chains recognize cytomegalovirus antigens. Because HLA typing was missing for some donors at each locus, association tests included only the typed subset. A later analysis reported that several top co-occurrence clusters appeared linked to parvovirus B19, influenza, CMV and Epstein-Barr virus. A later genetic analysis associated a missense DCLRE1C variant with V-gene and J-gene trimming of TCR beta chains, and an independent cohort replicated the association. A further reported finding was that TCR beta sequences accurately predicted the HLA-A and HLA-B alleles for most subjects in the first cohort. Broadly in line with IMGT annotations, most TCR beta V segments showed up in productive rearrangements about 87% or about 30% of the time in an earlier analysis of 450 to 600 of the donors. A later analysis found that most CMV-associated TCR beta chains appeared HLA-restricted, with HLA associations seemingly driven largely by CMV exposure. A cluster of highly shared sequence variants was judged likely to be a technical artifact of the sequencing pipeline. Linkage disequilibrium might explain the correlated functional status among segregating V segments, but an unknown experimental factor could not be excluded. Compared with equally common non-associated chains, HLA-associated TCR beta chains in a later analysis were more clonally expanded and had lower generation probabilities. In a later analysis, around 15,000 TCR beta sequences were associated with specific HLA alleles at a false discovery rate of 0.05. Because counts were too low, seventeen rarely observed V segments, including chromosome 9 orphons, were excluded from the earlier analysis of under 650 of the donors.

Libraries were constructed by the immunoSEQ multiplex PCR assay. A mixture of 60 forward primers for TCR Vbeta segments and 13 reverse primers for TCR Jbeta segments was used in the multiplex PCR. Amplification of the CDR3 region of rearranged TCR beta genes was performed with a multiplex PCR assay on genomic DNA. The amplified TCR beta libraries were sequenced on the Illumina HiSeq System as 87-base-pair reads. As for how the authors treated the data: A later analysis tallied 80 million to 95 million unique TCR beta chains across the 660 or so repertoires, and around 10 million of those chains were shared by two or more donors. Raw reads were error-corrected and collapsed into unique sequences with a nearest-neighbor algorithm that merged closely related sequences to remove PCR and sequencing errors. V, D and J gene segments were assigned by aligning CDR3 sequences to IMGT reference sequences. For a sequence to be retained, a match of at least six nucleotides was required to both a V gene segment and a J gene segment. Rearrangements were called productive when the CDR3 lacked stop codons and stayed in frame with V and J; all others were non-productive. Following IMGT convention, CDR3 was defined as the stretch from the second conserved V-encoded cysteine to the conserved J-encoded phenylalanine. Sequences without an unambiguous match to a single V gene segment were excluded from the earlier analysis of over 500 of the donors. An earlier analysis of several hundred of the donors called V segments functional above 56.7% productive rearrangements and segregating when the between-donor standard deviation exceeded 5%. A statistical classification framework was developed to diagnose cytomegalovirus status using the catalog of TCR beta chain sequences. In a later analysis, V and J genes were assigned by comparing TCR nucleotide sequences against IMGT/GENE-DB human TR gene sequences. The TCRdist pipeline was used in a later analysis to assign CDR3 sequences and most-parsimonious VDJ recombination scenarios. In a later analysis, each TCR beta chain was defined by its CDR3 amino acid sequence together with its V-gene family, and reads lacking a unique V-gene family were excluded. In a later analysis, fewer than 650 highly shared, low-generation-probability nucleotide sequences were removed to address suspected cross-contamination and a sequencing artifact. In a later analysis, a clonal expansion index was calculated for each public chain from normalized within-repertoire ranks of inferred template counts. In a later analysis, generation probabilities were computed with a VDJ recombination model fitted to out-of-frame rearrangements, and the resulting probabilities were checked against IGoR. A later analysis scored TCR-TCR, TCR-HLA and TCR-CMV co-occurrence with hypergeometric tests, applying a repertoire-size bias correction to TCR pairs. A later analysis estimated false discovery rates by permuting HLA or CMV assignments 20 times. In a later analysis, co-occurring TCRs were grouped using DBSCAN, and TCRdist sequence similarity was added for clustering within HLA-allele-positive subsets. For co-occurrence clustering, repertoires with fewer than 30,000 or more than 120,000 public chains were excluded, along with 5 or 6 repertoires with anomalous nucleotide sharing. TCRdb took over this immuneACCESS table, retaining in-frame rearrangements with V and J assigned. Such tables are incomplete; in checked studies, under half of the missing clones stem from an unresolved V gene, and the remainder is unexplained. V and J calls and clone size are copied from that table; D and trimming were computed from the DNA. The sample table records around 130,000 clones; around two thirds of these occur just once. The ten top clones hold 2.5% to 3% of the sample.

The sequence is built from TRBV10-1 and TRBJ2-1; the central 8 bases match TRBD2. The source of this sequence is a human donor in good health. The specimen was PBMCs. The CDR3 protein is CASSEISTGGASSYNEQFF. Read as DNA, the sequence is TGCGCCAGCAGCGAAATAAGTACGGGAGGGGCTAGCTCCTACAATGAGCAGTTCTTC.